A selection of T cell receptor beta chains follows, all from one sample in a study of T cell repertoires in cytomegalovirus infection. Each CDR3 protein gets one entry after TCRdb re-called the reads with MiXCR. The repertoire holds around 130,000 distinct CDR3 sequences, with more than 20% as singletons. These receptors lack a known antigen. Material: PBMCs, sequenced either directly or after in vitro stimulation (not recorded which). These receptors were collected from a human donor in good health (CMV status not recorded). Some clones in this sample may be carry-over from other donors' samples. CDR3s include the opening cysteine and the closing phenylalanine or tryptophan. A D gene is named only where the DNA matches it firmly. Clone size, where shown, is once, few, many, or a class for clones that have expanded.

j_call d_call clone_size v_call cdr3_nt cdr3_aa
TRBJ1-2 - few TRBV7-9 TGTGCCAGCAGCTCCAAATCATGGTATGGCTACACCTTC CASSSKSWYGYTF
TRBJ1-1 - - TRBV25-1 TGTGCCAGCAGTGAATATAGGACCGCTGAAGCTTTCTTT CASSEYRTAEAFF
TRBJ2-5 - few TRBV30 TGTGCCTGGAGTTATGGTAGCGAAGAGACCCAGTACTTC CAWSYGSEETQYF
TRBJ2-3 - - TRBV24-1 TGTGCCACCAGTGATGGTAGCCTTGGCACAGATACGCAGTATTTT CATSDGSLGTDTQYF
TRBJ1-6 - few TRBV20-1 TGCAGTGCTAGCCTGGGTAGATCACCCCTCCACTTT CSASLGRSPLHF
TRBJ2-5 - - TRBV12-3/TRBV12-4 TGTGCCAGCAGCTTTCGGACGGTCCAAGAGACCCAGTACTTC CASSFRTVQETQYF
TRBJ2-1 TRBD2 - TRBV11-2 TGTGCCAGCAGCTTAGTAGGGACTAGCGGGAGTCCGGCCTACAATGAGCAGTTCTTC CASSLVGTSGSPAYNEQFF
TRBJ1-3 - few TRBV7-9 TGTGCCAGCAGCTTAGCACAGTACTCTGGAAACACCATATATTTT CASSLAQYSGNTIYF
TRBJ1-1 - - TRBV19 TGTGCCAGTATAAGCAGCGAGGCGGGAAACACTGAAGCTTTCTTT CASISSEAGNTEAFF
TRBJ2-1 - - TRBV18 TGTGCCAGCTCACCAAGGGACGGTACCTACAATGAGCAGTTCTTC CASSPRDGTYNEQFF
TRBJ1-2 TRBD1 few TRBV12-3/TRBV12-4 TGTGCCAGCACTCCGGGACAGGCGTATGGCTACACCTTC CASTPGQAYGYTF
TRBJ1-6 - few TRBV19 TGTGCCAGTAGTTCCGGAAATTCACCCCTCCACTTT CASSSGNSPLHF
TRBJ2-7 TRBD2 few TRBV6-2/TRBV6-3 TGTGCCAGCAGCCAGCCCGTGTCTAGCGGGAACGAGCAGTACTTC CASSQPVSSGNEQYF
TRBJ1-2 TRBD1 once TRBV12-3/TRBV12-4 TGTGCCAGCAGAGGGACAGGGGGCGCATCTCTTGGCTACACCTTC CASRGTGGASLGYTF
TRBJ2-5 - - TRBV28 TGTGCCAGCAGTTTGCACGGTACTCAAGAGACCCAGTACTTC CASSLHGTQETQYF
TRBJ2-1 TRBD2 many TRBV12-3/TRBV12-4 TGTGCCAGCACCTTAGCGGGGGCCTACAATGAGCAGTTCTTC CASTLAGAYNEQFF
TRBJ1-2 TRBD1 - TRBV5-5 TGTGCCAGCAGCTTGAGGACAGGGACCTACGACTATGGCTACACCTTC CASSLRTGTYDYGYTF
TRBJ2-3 - few TRBV11-2 TGTGCCAGCAGCTTAAGGAGCCTAGCAAATACGCAGTATTTT CASSLRSLANTQYF
TRBJ1-5 - few TRBV4-1 TGCGCCAGCAGCCAAGAGGAGGGTCAGCCCCAGCATTTT CASSQEEGQPQHF
TRBJ2-5 - - TRBV6-2/TRBV6-3 TGTGCCAGCAGTTATCAACTCGGAGAGACCCAGTACTTC CASSYQLGETQYF
TRBJ2-1 - - TRBV27 TGTGCCAGCAGCACGGTGCGGGATGAGCAGTTCTTC CASSTVRDEQFF